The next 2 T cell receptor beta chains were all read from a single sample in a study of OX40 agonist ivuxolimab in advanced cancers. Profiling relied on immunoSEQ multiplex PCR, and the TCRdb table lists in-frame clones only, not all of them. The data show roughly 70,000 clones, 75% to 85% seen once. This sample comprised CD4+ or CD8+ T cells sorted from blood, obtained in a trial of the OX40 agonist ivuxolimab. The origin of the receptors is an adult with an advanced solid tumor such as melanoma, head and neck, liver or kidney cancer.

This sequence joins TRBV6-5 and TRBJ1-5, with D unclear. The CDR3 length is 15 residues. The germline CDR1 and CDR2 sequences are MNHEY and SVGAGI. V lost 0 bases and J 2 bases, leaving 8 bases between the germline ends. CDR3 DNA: TGTGCCAGCAGTTACTCATTTGGGGGCAATCAGCCCCAGCATTTT. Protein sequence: CASSYSFGGNQPQHF.

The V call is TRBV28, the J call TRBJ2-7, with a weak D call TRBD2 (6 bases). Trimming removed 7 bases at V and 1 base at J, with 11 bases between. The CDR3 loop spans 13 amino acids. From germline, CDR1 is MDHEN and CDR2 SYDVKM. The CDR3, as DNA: TGTGCCAGCAACAGCGGGCCTTCCTACGAGCAGTACGTC. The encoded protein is CASNSGPSYEQYV.